This entry describes one TCR beta chain. CDR3 length: 12 residues. In germline, CDR1 is SGHNT, CDR2 YYREEE (reference sequence). V was cut by 2 bases and J by 8 bases, with 10 bases left in between. This sample stems from a study of control samples from healthy donors and cancer patients. Profiled with immunoSEQ multiplex PCR; TCRdb holds only in-frame clones, not every one. In the table there are approximately 87,000 clones, more than 85% of which are singletons. This TCR was sampled from a woman between 45 and 65 years old in good health. The rearrangement uses TRBV5-4 and TRBJ1-2; D uncertain. The source material was blood. CDR3: CASSFSPSGYTF. The CDR3 bases are TGTGCCAGCAGCTTCTCGCCGTCCGGCTACACCTTC.